This T cell receptor beta chain was profiled in a study of yellow fever vaccine responses in identical twins. TCRdb redid the calling of the RT-PCR reads with MiXCR, one entry per CDR3 protein. The table lists 4,500 to 5,500 distinct CDR3 sequences, about nine tenths of them singletons. General observations from the study: Twins' vaccine T cell responses were reported to seem partly convergent and partly personalized.

With regard to this clonotype: Its antigen is undetermined.

This CDR3 has 15 residues. Germline loops: CDR1 LGHDT, CDR2 YNNKEL (reference sequence). With V trimmed by 2 bases and J by 2 bases, 0 bases remained unmatched. The chain joins TRBV3-1 to TRBJ2-1; TRBD2 matches at 10 bases. The sample consisted of T cells from blood (PBMCs), unsorted or a sorted subset (not recorded which), taken before or after yellow fever vaccination (not recorded which). The clonotype comes from a woman aged 18-35 years who received the yellow fever vaccine. CDR3: CASSQTSGAYNEQFF. CDR3 bases: TGTGCCAGCAGCCAAACTAGCGGGGCCTACAATGAGCAGTTCTTC.